The T cell receptor (beta chain) described here comes from a study of identical twins. V lost 2 bases and J 1 base, leaving 11 bases between the germline ends. Germline V gene data show CDR1 as SEHNR and CDR2 as FQNEAQ (reference sequence). The CDR3 is 16 residues long. The cDNA had a unique molecular identifier and a template-switch universal primer site. TCRdb re-analysed the 5' RACE reads in MiXCR, keeping a single row per CDR3 protein. The table shows under 450,000 distinct CDR3 sequences, with roughly 20% occurring only once. Many counts were recorded for this clonotype. The sample taken for sequencing was naive T cells sorted from blood. The receptor's source is a man aged 45-65 years in good health. The chain recombines TRBV7-9 with TRBJ2-2, with D unclear. In nucleotides, the CDR3 is TGTGCCAGCAGCTTACGGCAGGCCCTGAACACCGGGGAGCTGTTTTTT. Its protein product is CASSLRQALNTGELFF.